This T cell receptor (beta chain) was identified during a study of T cell repertoires in cytomegalovirus infection. Overall study context: Epitope selection comprised recently identified HLA-C-restricted CMV epitopes and well-studied HLA-B-restricted CMV epitopes. In public TCR beta signatures, there were indications of both CMV infection and matching HLA type. Findings and limits, study-wide: The response measured ex vivo was dominated by TCR beta clonotypes (HLA-C-restricted and CMV-specific).

This clonotype has a single count. The antigen is unknown. TCRdb processed the reads anew with MiXCR; each CDR3 protein has one entry. Of around 430,000 distinct CDR3 sequences detected, about 42% appear once; the ten largest clones hold about 39%. The specimen comprised cultured PBMCs, sampled from culture after CMV antigen stimulation. The source of this sequence is a human donor in good health (CMV status not recorded). Some clones in this sample may be carry-over from other donors' samples.

CDR3 sequence reads: CATKTGNTEKLFF. CDR3 sequence (DNA): TGTGCCACCAAGACAGGGAATACTGAAAAACTGTTTTTT. The chain joins TRBV19 to TRBJ1-4; the match to TRBD1 covers 7 bases. Germline V lookup: CDR1 LNHDA, CDR2 SQIVND (reference sequence). The CDR3 has 13 residues. Losses at the gene ends were 10 bases for V and 7 bases for J; bases not matched to a gene: 9.